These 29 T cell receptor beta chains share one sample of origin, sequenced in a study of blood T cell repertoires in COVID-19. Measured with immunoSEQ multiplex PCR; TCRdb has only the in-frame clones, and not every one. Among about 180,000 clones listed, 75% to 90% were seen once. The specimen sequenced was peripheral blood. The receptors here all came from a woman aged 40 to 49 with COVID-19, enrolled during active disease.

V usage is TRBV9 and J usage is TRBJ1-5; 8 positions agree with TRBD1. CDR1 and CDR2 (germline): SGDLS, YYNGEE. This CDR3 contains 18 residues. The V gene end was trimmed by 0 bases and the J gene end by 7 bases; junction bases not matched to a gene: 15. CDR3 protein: CASSVDWGPQGGGQPQHF. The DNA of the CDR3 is TGTGCCAGCAGCGTAGATTGGGGGCCACAGGGGGGTGGGCAGCCCCAGCATTTT.

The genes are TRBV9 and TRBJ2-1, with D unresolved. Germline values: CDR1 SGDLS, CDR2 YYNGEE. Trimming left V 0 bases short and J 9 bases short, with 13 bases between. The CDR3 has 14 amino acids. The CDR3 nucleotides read TGTGCCAGCAGCGTAGAAGTGGGTCAGGCTGAGCAGTTCTTC. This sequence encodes CASSVEVGQAEQFF.

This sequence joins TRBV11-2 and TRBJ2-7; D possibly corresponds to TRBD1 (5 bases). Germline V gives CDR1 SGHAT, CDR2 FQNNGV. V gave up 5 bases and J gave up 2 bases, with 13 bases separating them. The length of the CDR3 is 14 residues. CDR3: CASSHSQGTYEQYF. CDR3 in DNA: TGTGCCAGCAGCCATTCGCAGGGTACCTACGAGCAGTACTTC.

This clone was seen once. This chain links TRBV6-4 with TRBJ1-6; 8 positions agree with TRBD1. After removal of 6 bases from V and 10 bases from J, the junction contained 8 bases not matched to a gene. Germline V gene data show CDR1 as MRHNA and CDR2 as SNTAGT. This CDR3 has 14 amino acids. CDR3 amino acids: CASSRTTGVSPLHF. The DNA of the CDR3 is TGTGCCAGCAGCAGAACGACAGGGGTCTCACCCCTCCACTTT.

Here the CDR3 reads CASSHHGQDQPQHF. DNA for the CDR3: TGTGCCAGCAGCCATCACGGACAGGATCAGCCCCAGCATTTT. This chain uses TRBV4-2 with TRBJ1-5; TRBD1 agrees at 7 bases. Unmatched junction bases numbered 4, after V lost 3 bases and J lost 5 bases. The CDR3 is 14 residues long. From germline, CDR1 is LGHNA and CDR2 YNFKEQ.

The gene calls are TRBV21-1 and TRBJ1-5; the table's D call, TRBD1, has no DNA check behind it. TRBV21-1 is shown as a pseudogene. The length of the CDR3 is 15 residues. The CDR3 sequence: CASSHRDAGNQPQHF. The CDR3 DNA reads TGTGCCAGCAGCCACAGGGATGCGGGCAATCAGCCCCAGCATTTT.

The CDR3 DNA reads as TGTGCCAGCAGCTTGGGACTAGGGGGCTTCAATGAGCAGTTCTTC. Translated, it gives CASSLGLGGFNEQFF. The genes are TRBV5-4 and TRBJ2-1, with a possible D match to TRBD1 (7 bases). The CDR3 is 15 amino acids. Germline loops: CDR1 SGHNT, CDR2 YYREEE (reference sequence). The ends were cut back, 0 bases at V and 6 bases at J, with 13 bases in the middle.

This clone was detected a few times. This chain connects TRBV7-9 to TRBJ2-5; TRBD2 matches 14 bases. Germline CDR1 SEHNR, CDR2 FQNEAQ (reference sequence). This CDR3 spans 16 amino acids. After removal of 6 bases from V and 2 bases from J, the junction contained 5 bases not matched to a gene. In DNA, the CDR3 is TGTGCCAGCAGTTTCGGGACTAGCGGGGGACAAGAGACCCAGTACTTC. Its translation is CASSFGTSGGQETQYF.

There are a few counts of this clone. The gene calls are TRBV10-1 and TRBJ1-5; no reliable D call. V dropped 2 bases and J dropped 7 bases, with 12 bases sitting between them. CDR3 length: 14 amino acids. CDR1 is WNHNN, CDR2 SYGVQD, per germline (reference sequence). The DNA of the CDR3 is TGCGCCAGCAGTGAGGAGTTAGATCGGCAGCCCCAGCATTTT. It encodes CASSEELDRQPQHF.

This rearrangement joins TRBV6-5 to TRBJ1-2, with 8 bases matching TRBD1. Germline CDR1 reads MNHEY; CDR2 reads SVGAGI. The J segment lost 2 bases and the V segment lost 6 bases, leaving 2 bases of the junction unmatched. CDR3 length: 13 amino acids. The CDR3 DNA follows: TGTGCCAGCAGAGGACAGGGAAACTATGGCTACACCTTC. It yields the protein CASRGQGNYGYTF.

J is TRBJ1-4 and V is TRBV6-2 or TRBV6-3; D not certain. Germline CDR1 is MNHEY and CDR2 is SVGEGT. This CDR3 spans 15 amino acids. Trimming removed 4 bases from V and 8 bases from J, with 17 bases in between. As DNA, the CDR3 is TGTGCCAGCAGTTCCCTAAGGCGGTCGTCGGAAAAACTGTTTTTT. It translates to CASSSLRRSSEKLFF.

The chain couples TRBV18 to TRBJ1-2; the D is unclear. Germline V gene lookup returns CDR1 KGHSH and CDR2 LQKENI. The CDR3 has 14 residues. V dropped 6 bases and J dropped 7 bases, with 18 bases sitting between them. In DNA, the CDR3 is TGTGCCAGCTCCGTTGACGGACTCAAGGGTGGCTACACCTTC. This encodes CASSVDGLKGGYTF.

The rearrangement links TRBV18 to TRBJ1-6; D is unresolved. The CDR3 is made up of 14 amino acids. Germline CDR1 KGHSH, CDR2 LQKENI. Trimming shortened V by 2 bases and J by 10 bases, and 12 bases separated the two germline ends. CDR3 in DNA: TGTGCCAGCTCACCATCGGCAGGCCAGTCACCCCTCCACTTT. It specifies CASSPSAGQSPLHF.

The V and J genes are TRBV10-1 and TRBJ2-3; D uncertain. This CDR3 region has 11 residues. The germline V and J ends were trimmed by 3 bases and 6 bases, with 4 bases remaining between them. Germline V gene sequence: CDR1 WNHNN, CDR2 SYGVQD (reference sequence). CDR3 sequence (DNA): TGCGCCAGCAGTGACCGGGATACGCAGTATTTT. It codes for CASSDRDTQYF.

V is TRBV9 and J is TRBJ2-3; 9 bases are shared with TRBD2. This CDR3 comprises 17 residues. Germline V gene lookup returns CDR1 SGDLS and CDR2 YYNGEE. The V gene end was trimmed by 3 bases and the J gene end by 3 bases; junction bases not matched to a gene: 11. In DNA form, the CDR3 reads TGTGCCAGCAGCGGGGGGACTAGCTTAGGGCGAACAGATACGCAGTATTTT. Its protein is CASSGGTSLGRTDTQYF.

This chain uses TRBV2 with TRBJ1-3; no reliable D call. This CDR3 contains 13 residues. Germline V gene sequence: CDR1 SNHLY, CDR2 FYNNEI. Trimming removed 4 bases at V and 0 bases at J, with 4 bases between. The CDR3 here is CASSGSSGNTIYF. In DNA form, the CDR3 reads TGTGCCAGCAGTGGTAGCTCTGGAAACACCATATATTTT.

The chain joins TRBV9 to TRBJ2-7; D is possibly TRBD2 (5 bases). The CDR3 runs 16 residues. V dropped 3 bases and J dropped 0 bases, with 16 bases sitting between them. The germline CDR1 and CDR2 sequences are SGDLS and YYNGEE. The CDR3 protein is CASSAGPGFGSYEQYF. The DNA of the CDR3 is TGTGCCAGCAGCGCCGGCCCGGGGTTTGGCTCCTACGAGCAGTACTTC. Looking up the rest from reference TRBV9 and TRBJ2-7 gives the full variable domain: DSGVTQTPKHLITATGQRVTLRCSPRSGDLSVYWYQQSLDQGLQFLIQYYNGEERAKGNILERFSAQQFPDLHSELNLSSLELGDSALYFCASSAGPGFGSYEQYFGPGTRLTVT.

The CDR3 spells CASSQVWTSGVNEQFF. In DNA form, the CDR3 reads TGTGCCAGCAGTCAAGTATGGACTAGCGGGGTCAATGAGCAGTTCTTC. The chain combines TRBV6-1 with TRBJ2-1; 12 nucleotides match TRBD2. Germline lookup yields CDR1 MNHNS and CDR2 SASEGT. This CDR3 has 16 amino acids. V was pared by 5 bases and J by 6 bases, with 8 bases of the junction left unmatched.

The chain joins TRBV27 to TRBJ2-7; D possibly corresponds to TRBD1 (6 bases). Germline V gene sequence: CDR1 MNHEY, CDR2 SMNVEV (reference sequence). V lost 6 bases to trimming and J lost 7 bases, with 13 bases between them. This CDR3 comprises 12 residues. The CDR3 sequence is CASRAYREEQYF. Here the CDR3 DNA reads TGTGCCAGCAGGGCTTACAGGGAAGAGCAGTACTTC.

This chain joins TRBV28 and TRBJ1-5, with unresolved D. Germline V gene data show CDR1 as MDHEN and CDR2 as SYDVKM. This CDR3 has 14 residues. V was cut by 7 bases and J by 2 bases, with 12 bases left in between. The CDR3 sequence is CASTIVTGNQPQHF. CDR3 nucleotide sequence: TGTGCCAGCACCATTGTTACTGGCAATCAGCCCCAGCATTTT.

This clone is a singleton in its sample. This chain's CDR3 is CASSPEQGAGKTQYF. CDR3 DNA sequence: TGTGCCAGCTCACCAGAACAGGGGGCCGGGAAGACCCAGTACTTC. The chain couples TRBV18 to TRBJ2-5; 9 positions agree with TRBD1. Germline V gives CDR1 KGHSH, CDR2 LQKENI. This CDR3 spans 15 amino acids. Trimming removed 2 bases from V and 6 bases from J; junction bases left unmatched: 7.

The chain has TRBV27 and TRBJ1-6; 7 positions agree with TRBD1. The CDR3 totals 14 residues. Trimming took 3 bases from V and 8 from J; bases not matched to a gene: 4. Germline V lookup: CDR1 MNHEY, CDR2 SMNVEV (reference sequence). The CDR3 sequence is CASSFTQGYSPLHF. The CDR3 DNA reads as TGTGCCAGCAGTTTCACACAGGGGTATTCACCCCTCCACTTT.

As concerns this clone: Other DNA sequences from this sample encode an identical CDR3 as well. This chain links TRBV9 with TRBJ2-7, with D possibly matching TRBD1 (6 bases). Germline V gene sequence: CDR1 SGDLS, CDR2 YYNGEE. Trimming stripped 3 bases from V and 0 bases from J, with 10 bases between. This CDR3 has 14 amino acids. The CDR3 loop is CASSAGQSSYEQYF. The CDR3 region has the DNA TGTGCCAGCAGCGCCGGACAGAGCTCCTACGAGCAGTACTTC.

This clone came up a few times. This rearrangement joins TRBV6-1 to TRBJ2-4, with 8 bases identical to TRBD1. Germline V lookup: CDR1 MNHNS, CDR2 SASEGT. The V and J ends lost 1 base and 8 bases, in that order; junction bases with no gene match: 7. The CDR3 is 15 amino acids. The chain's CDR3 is CASSEGQGASYIQYF. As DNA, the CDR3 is TGTGCCAGCAGTGAAGGGCAGGGGGCGAGTTACATTCAGTACTTC.

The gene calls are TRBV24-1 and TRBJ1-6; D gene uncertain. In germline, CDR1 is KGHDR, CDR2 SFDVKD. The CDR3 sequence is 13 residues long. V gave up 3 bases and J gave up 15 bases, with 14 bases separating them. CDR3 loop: CATSDVGREGLHF. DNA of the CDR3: TGTGCCACCAGTGATGTTGGCCGAGAGGGCCTCCACTTT.

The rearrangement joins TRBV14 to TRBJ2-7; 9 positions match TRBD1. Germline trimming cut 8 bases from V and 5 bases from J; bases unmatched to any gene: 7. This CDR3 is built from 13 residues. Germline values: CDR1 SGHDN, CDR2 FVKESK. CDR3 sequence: CASSGTGIHEQYF. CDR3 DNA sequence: TGTGCCAGCTCCGGGACAGGGATCCACGAGCAGTACTTC.

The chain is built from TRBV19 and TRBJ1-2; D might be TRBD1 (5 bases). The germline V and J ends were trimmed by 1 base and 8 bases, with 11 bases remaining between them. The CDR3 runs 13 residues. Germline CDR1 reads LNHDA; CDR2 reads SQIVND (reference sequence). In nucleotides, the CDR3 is TGTGCCAGTAGTATAGTCTCGCGGGGCGGCTACACCTTC. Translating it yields CASSIVSRGGYTF.

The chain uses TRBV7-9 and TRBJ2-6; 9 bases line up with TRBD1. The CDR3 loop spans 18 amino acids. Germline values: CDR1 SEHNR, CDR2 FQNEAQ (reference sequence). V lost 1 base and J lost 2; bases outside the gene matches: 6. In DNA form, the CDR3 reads TGTGCCAGCAGCTTAGAGGGACAGGGATCACCTGGGGCCAACGTCCTGACTTTC. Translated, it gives CASSLEGQGSPGANVLTF.

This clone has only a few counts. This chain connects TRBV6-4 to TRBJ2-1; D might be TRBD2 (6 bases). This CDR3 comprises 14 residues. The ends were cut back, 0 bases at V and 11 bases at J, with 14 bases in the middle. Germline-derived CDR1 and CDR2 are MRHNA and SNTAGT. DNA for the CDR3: TGTGCCAGCAGTGACTCTGCGGACTATCCCAAGCAGTTCTTC. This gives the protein CASSDSADYPKQFF.